Shown below are 6 T cell receptor beta chains from a single sample sequenced in a study of blood T cell repertoires in COVID-19. Sequencing used immunoSEQ multiplex PCR; TCRdb keeps in-frame clones, though not all of them. Counted here are about 90,000 clones, 88% occurring once; the ten biggest clones make up over 0.35%. The sequencing sample was made of peripheral blood. Every receptor here comes from a man aged 55 to 69 with acute or convalescent COVID-19.

The J gene is TRBJ2-3, the V gene TRBV5-1; 10 bases are shared with TRBD2. The germline CDR1 and CDR2 sequences are SGHRS and YFSETQ. V shed 1 base and J 0 bases; nucleotides not matched to a gene: 8. The CDR3 runs 18 residues. The DNA of the CDR3 is TGCGCCAGCAGCTTGCGTCTAGCGGGGGCACCTAGCACAGATACGCAGTATTTT. It is translated as CASSLRLAGAPSTDTQYF.

The V call is TRBV5-6, the J call TRBJ2-3; 10 bases match TRBD1. Losses at the gene ends were 4 bases for V and 3 bases for J; bases not matched to a gene: 5. The length of the CDR3 is 15 residues. CDR1 and CDR2 (germline): SGHDT, YYEEEE. CDR3 nucleotides: TGTGCCAGCAGCCGGTGGGGACAGGGGACAGATACGCAGTATTTT. Translated: CASSRWGQGTDTQYF.

The chain is built from TRBV2 and TRBJ1-2, with a tentative D call TRBD1 (5 bases). Germline V gene sequence: CDR1 SNHLY, CDR2 FYNNEI. Trimming left V 0 bases short and J 0 bases short, with 8 bases between. The CDR3 has 15 residues. CDR3: CASSEADRTNYGYTF. CDR3 bases: TGTGCCAGCAGTGAAGCAGACAGAACTAACTATGGCTACACCTTC. Drawing the rest from reference TRBV2 and TRBJ1-2, the complete variable domain is EPEVTQTPSHQVTQMGQEVILRCVPISNHLYFYWYRQILGQKVEFLVSFYNNEISEKSEIFDDQFSVERPDGSNFTLKIRSTKLEDSAMYFCASSEADRTNYGYTFGSGTRLTVV.

This clone was seen just once. The chain couples TRBV4-1 to TRBJ2-1; possible D gene TRBD1, 5 bases. The CDR3 runs to 16 residues. In germline, CDR1 is MGHRA, CDR2 YSYEKL. V was clipped by 4 bases and J by 3 bases, with 16 bases between them. CDR3 DNA sequence: TGCGCCAGCAGCCCCCGACTGGCCAGGGACTACAATGAGCAGTTCTTC. Its translation is CASSPRLARDYNEQFF.

This rearrangement joins TRBV30 to TRBJ1-4; D is possibly TRBD1 (6 bases). The CDR3 covers 14 residues. V shed 0 bases and J shed 8 bases, with 13 bases lying between them. Germline V CDR1 and CDR2: GTSNPN, SVGIG (reference sequence). The CDR3: CAWSVQQGREKLFF. The CDR3 nucleotides read TGTGCCTGGAGTGTACAACAGGGCAGGGAAAAACTGTTTTTT.

The rearrangement uses TRBV9 and TRBJ2-1; TRBD2 matches at 11 bases. CDR1 and CDR2 from the germline V gene are SGDLS and YYNGEE. V trimming: 3 bases; J trimming: 7 bases; junction bases outside the gene matches: 9. CDR3 length equals 16 residues. CDR3 nucleotides: TGTGCCAGCAGCGCCAGACTAGCGGGGCCGAGGAATGAGCAGTTCTTC. Translation gives CASSARLAGPRNEQFF.